What follows are 25 T cell receptor beta chains derived from one specimen sequenced in a study of T-cell memory formation after mild COVID-19. TCRdb re-derived calls from the 5' RACE reads in MiXCR, one entry per CDR3 protein. Found here are some 160,000 distinct CDR3 sequences, roughly 28% of them singletons; the top ten hold approximately 12%. The sequencing sample was made of PBMCs or a T cell subset sorted from them (not recorded which). Source of these receptors: an adult woman who had mild COVID-19 (a few samples of this study predate the infection). Cell type and time point are not known.

This sequence joins TRBV7-9 and TRBJ1-2; D might be TRBD1 (5 bases). The CDR3 totals 15 residues. Deletions cut 6 bases from V and 3 bases from J, with 17 bases between. The germline gives CDR1 SEHNR, CDR2 FQNEAQ (reference sequence). For the CDR3, the DNA is TGTGCCAGCAGGGAAGCGGGGCTTTTAGACTATGGCTACACCTTC. Amino acids: CASREAGLLDYGYTF.

The V gene is TRBV12-3 or TRBV12-4, the J gene TRBJ2-5, with a possible D match to TRBD1 (6 bases). This CDR3 spans 15 amino acids. V was shortened by 5 bases and J by 5 bases, with 18 bases between the two germline ends. CDR3 residues: CASSPTGWGRETQYF. The CDR3, as DNA: TGTGCCAGCAGTCCCACAGGGTGGGGGCGGGAGACCCAGTACTTC.

This chain uses TRBV19 with TRBJ2-7; the match to TRBD2 covers 8 bases. The CDR3 contains 15 residues. V trimming: 3 bases; J trimming: 6 bases; junction bases outside the gene matches: 10. Germline V gene sequence: CDR1 LNHDA, CDR2 SQIVND (reference sequence). CDR3 sequence: CASSMRAGGVSEQYF. The CDR3 DNA is TGTGCCAGTAGTATGAGGGCCGGGGGGGTCAGCGAGCAGTACTTC. Together with reference TRBV19 and TRBJ2-7, the CDR3 gives the full variable domain: DGGITQSPKYLFRKEGQNVTLSCEQNLNHDAMYWYRQDPGQGLRLIYYSQIVNDFQKGDIAEGYSVSREKKESFPLTVTSAQKNPTAFYLCASSMRAGGVSEQYFGPGTRLTVT.

Only one count was recorded for this clonotype. This chain uses TRBV15 with TRBJ1-1; D possibly corresponds to TRBD1 (5 bases). The germline CDR1 and CDR2 sequences are LNHNV and YYDKDF (reference sequence). The CDR3 loop spans 15 amino acids. Between the trimmed V and J ends, which lost 1 base and 0 bases, there was a span of 9 bases. CDR3 sequence reads: CATSRGDGLNTEAFF. The DNA for the CDR3 is TGTGCCACCAGCAGAGGGGACGGCCTGAACACTGAAGCTTTCTTT.

This clonotype was found a few times. The rearrangement uses TRBV27 and TRBJ1-1; tentatively, D is TRBD1 (5 bases). The V gene lost 8 bases and the J gene lost 6 bases, with 13 bases spanning the gap. The germline CDR1 and CDR2 sequences are MNHEY and SMNVEV (reference sequence). The CDR3 extends over 12 amino acids. The CDR3 region is CASRREGSEAFF. For the CDR3, the DNA is TGTGCCAGCCGCAGGGAGGGGTCTGAAGCTTTCTTT.

This clonotype appeared a few times. The chain links TRBV5-1 to TRBJ2-3; D may correspond to TRBD1 or TRBD2 (5 bases each). Germline loops: CDR1 SGHRS, CDR2 YFSETQ. The CDR3 sequence is 16 residues long. The ends were cut back, 0 bases at V and 4 bases at J, with 15 bases in the middle. The CDR3 region is CASSLAPQGGPDTQYF. CDR3 bases: TGCGCCAGCAGCTTGGCTCCCCAGGGCGGGCCAGATACGCAGTATTTT.

The V gene is TRBV10-3, the J gene TRBJ1-1; D not resolved. Trimming took off 2 bases at V and 0 bases at J, with 10 bases between the two ends. Germline lookup yields CDR1 ENHRY and CDR2 SYGVKD. This CDR3 has 15 amino acids. The CDR3 DNA reads TGTGCCATCAGTGAGGGACCGCCCTTGAACACTGAAGCTTTCTTT. Amino acids: CAISEGPPLNTEAFF.

Turning to this clonotype: Being one base from a much bigger clone, this may be a read error. The chain recombines TRBV6-4 with TRBJ2-2, with unresolved D. The CDR3 length is 13 residues. Per germline, CDR1 MRHNA and CDR2 SNTAGT. V lost 2 bases and J 0 bases, leaving 1 base between the germline ends. This CDR3 is CASSDTNTGELFF. The CDR3 DNA reads as TGTGCCAGCAGTGACACGAACACCGGGGAGCTGTTTTTT.

CDR3 sequence (DNA): TGTGCCAGCAGCTCTACACGGAATCAAGAGACCCAGTACTTC. As protein: CASSSTRNQETQYF. This chain joins TRBV12-3 or TRBV12-4 and TRBJ2-5; D ambiguous. V shed 6 bases and J shed 2 bases, with 13 bases lying between them. The CDR3 is 14 amino acids.

The rearrangement links TRBV13 to TRBJ2-7; 10 bases agree with TRBD1. This CDR3 contains 14 residues. The V gene end was trimmed by 4 bases and the J gene end by 5 bases; junction bases not matched to a gene: 5. The germline V gene encodes CDR1 PRHDT and CDR2 FYEKMQ (reference sequence). The CDR3 coding sequence is TGTGCCAGCAGCTCCGGGACAGGGGTCCACGAGCAGTACTTC. This gives the protein CASSSGTGVHEQYF.

V and J are TRBV15 and TRBJ1-2, with no clear D. There are 13 residues in the CDR3. Germline V gene data show CDR1 as LNHNV and CDR2 as YYDKDF (reference sequence). V lost 6 bases and J 5 bases, leaving 13 bases between the germline ends. The CDR3 bases are TGTGCCACCAGGAGCCAACCCCGGTATGGCTACACCTTC. This codes for CATRSQPRYGYTF.

This clonotype was counted between two and nine times. The rearrangement uses TRBV12-3 or TRBV12-4 and TRBJ2-1; 9 bases match TRBD2. The CDR3 spans 17 residues. Trimming at V came to 4 bases and at J to 3 bases, leaving 10 bases not matched to a gene. The CDR3 sequence is CASSSSSGSTHYNEQFF. The CDR3 DNA is TGTGCCAGCAGTTCAAGTAGCGGGAGTACCCACTACAATGAGCAGTTCTTC.

The chain carries TRBV11-2 and TRBJ2-7; 7 bases align to TRBD2. From germline, CDR1 is SGHAT and CDR2 FQNNGV. The CDR3 consists of 14 residues. Trimming at V came to 3 bases and at J to 3 bases, leaving 5 bases not matched to a gene. The chain's CDR3 is CASSLRRGNYEQYF. The DNA for the CDR3 is TGTGCCAGCAGCTTGAGGCGGGGGAACTACGAGCAGTACTTC.

This clonotype was seen more than once but under ten times. The chain carries TRBV7-9 and TRBJ2-1; TRBD2 is a possible D gene (6 bases). The V gene's germline CDR1 is SEHNR and CDR2 FQNEAQ (reference sequence). V gave up 1 base and J gave up 6 bases, with 10 bases separating them. The CDR3 is made up of 14 amino acids. The CDR3 sequence is CASSLVGGTNEQFF. Written as DNA, the CDR3 is TGTGCCAGCAGCTTAGTGGGAGGAACCAATGAGCAGTTCTTC.

This clonotype was seen a few times. The CDR3 is CASSPPRGGTDTQYF. In DNA form, the CDR3 reads TGTGCCAGCAGCCCTCCGAGGGGAGGCACAGATACGCAGTATTTT. This chain links TRBV7-8 with TRBJ2-3; D assignment may be TRBD1 or TRBD2 (5 bases each). The V end was cut by 5 bases, the J end by 1 base, with 13 bases between. Germline CDR1 and CDR2: SGHVS and FQNEAQ. This CDR3 region has 15 residues. Complete variable domain (other parts from reference TRBV7-8 and TRBJ2-3): GAGVSQSPRYKVAKRGQDVALRCDPISGHVSLFWYQQALGQGPEFLTYFQNEAQLDKSGLPSDRFFAERPEGSVSTLKIQRTQQEDSAVYLCASSPPRGGTDTQYFGPGTRLTVL.

V gene TRBV7-2 combines with J gene TRBJ2-7; 9 bases agree with TRBD1. CDR1 and CDR2 from the germline V gene are SGHTA and FQGNSA. The CDR3 sequence is 16 residues long. V was pared by 5 bases and J by 5 bases, with 13 bases of the junction left unmatched. The DNA for the CDR3 is TGTGCCAGCAGCGTCCCCCCGGGACAGGGTACCAACGAGCAGTACTTC. Amino acids: CASSVPPGQGTNEQYF.

This clonotype was observed a few times. The gene calls are TRBV5-1 and TRBJ2-1, with TRBD1 matching 9 bases. V shed 4 bases, J shed 7 bases, and the junction held 3 bases outside the gene matches. Germline V gives CDR1 SGHRS, CDR2 YFSETQ. The CDR3 length is 13 residues. The CDR3: CASSGTGLNEQFF. Here the CDR3 DNA reads TGCGCCAGCAGCGGGACAGGGCTGAATGAGCAGTTCTTC.

This clonotype has only a few counts. The genes are TRBV29-1 and TRBJ2-1; D unclear. In germline, CDR1 is SQVTM, CDR2 ANQGSEA. CDR3 length: 11 amino acids. CDR3 in amino acids: CRVQIYNEQFF. The CDR3 DNA is TGCAGGGTACAGATCTACAATGAGCAGTTCTTC.

This sequence joins TRBV12-3 or TRBV12-4 and TRBJ2-7, with D unclear. The CDR3 is made up of 12 amino acids. With 6 bases removed from V and 0 bases from J, the gap between germline ends came to 6 bases. The CDR3 nucleotides are TGTGCCAGCAGCGCCTCCTCCTACGAGCAGTACTTC. Protein: CASSASSYEQYF.

The gene calls are TRBV30 and TRBJ2-7; D might be TRBD1 or TRBD2, each matching 6 bases. Germline V CDR1 and CDR2: GTSNPN, SVGIG (reference sequence). Trimming stripped 3 bases from V and 5 bases from J, with 14 bases between. The CDR3 spans 13 residues. CDR3 coding DNA: TGTGCCTGGAGACAGTCCGGGGGCCACGAGCAGTACTTC. As protein: CAWRQSGGHEQYF.

This clonotype occurred a few times. The rearrangement joins TRBV18 to TRBJ2-1; no firm D call. CDR1 and CDR2 from the germline V gene are KGHSH and LQKENI. This CDR3 region has 15 residues. V was shortened by 3 bases and J by 9 bases, with 18 bases between the two germline ends. CDR3 region: CASSPGSPRAPEQFF. DNA of the CDR3: TGTGCCAGCTCACCTGGAAGCCCCCGAGCCCCTGAGCAGTTCTTC.

The V and J genes are TRBV10-3 and TRBJ1-2; D possibly corresponds to TRBD1 (5 bases). CDR1 and CDR2 (germline): ENHRY, SYGVKD. V dropped 5 bases and J dropped 8 bases, with 12 bases sitting between them. The CDR3 totals 12 residues. CDR3 DNA sequence: TGTGCCATCAGTACGGGGGACTGGGGCTACACCTTC. It is translated as CAISTGDWGYTF.

The chain uses TRBV12-3 or TRBV12-4 and TRBJ2-5, with a tentative D call TRBD2 (5 bases). The CDR3 length is 13 residues. Trimming removed 6 bases from V and 2 bases from J, with 10 bases in between. The CDR3 reads CASRPTGQETQYF. As DNA, the CDR3 is TGTGCCAGCAGACCGACGGGGCAAGAGACCCAGTACTTC.

This clonotype showed up just a few times. This chain uses TRBV20-1 with TRBJ2-7, with 12 bases aligning to TRBD2. Germline lookup yields CDR1 DFQATT and CDR2 SNEGSKA (reference sequence). The CDR3 extends over 17 amino acids. J was trimmed by 2 bases and V by 0 bases; bases with no gene match: 8. CDR3 nucleotide sequence: TGCAGTGCTAGAGAGCGACTAGCGGGGGTTCCCCCCTACGAGCAGTACTTC. This gives the protein CSARERLAGVPPYEQYF.

This rearrangement joins TRBV12-3 or TRBV12-4 to TRBJ2-1; 9 nucleotides align to TRBD2. This CDR3 region has 15 residues. J lost 16 bases, V lost 1 base, and 14 bases had no gene match. The CDR3 is CASSLGGGSGSGGFF. As DNA, the CDR3 is TGTGCCAGCAGTTTAGGTGGCGGTAGCGGGAGTGGGGGTTTCTTC.